Presented here are 29 T cell receptor beta chains from one specimen sequenced in a study of blood T cell repertoires in COVID-19. Clones were read by immunoSEQ multiplex PCR, and TCRdb kept only the in-frame ones, dropping some. The sample holds tens of thousands of clones, 80% to 90% seen once. Sequenced material: peripheral blood. The source is a woman aged 60-75 years with COVID-19, enrolled during active disease.

The chain combines TRBV30 with TRBJ1-4, with TRBD1 matching 9 bases. CDR1 is GTSNPN and CDR2 is SVGIG in the germline V gene (reference sequence). V dropped 0 bases and J dropped 7; count of bases not matched to a gene: 3. CDR3 length equals 14 residues. The DNA of the CDR3 is TGTGCCTGGAGTGTAGGGACAGGGTCTGAAAAACTGTTTTTT. Its translation is CAWSVGTGSEKLFF.

The V and J genes are TRBV29-1 and TRBJ1-2, with a possible D match to TRBD1 (5 bases). Looked up from germline, CDR1 is SQVTM and CDR2 is ANQGSEA. The V end lost 7 bases, the J end lost 8 bases, and 17 bases lay between the germline ends. The length of the CDR3 is 12 residues. CDR3 sequence: CSAMVGGEGYTF. The CDR3 bases are TGCAGCGCAATGGTGGGGGGAGAGGGCTACACCTTC.

J is TRBJ1-1 and V is TRBV18; D is ambiguous. This CDR3 region has 14 residues. Germline CDR1 reads KGHSH; CDR2 reads LQKENI. With 3 bases removed from V and 6 bases from J, the gap between germline ends came to 14 bases. Here the CDR3 DNA reads TGTGCCAGCTCACCGACGGAGGGCGGCCCTGAAGCTTTCTTT. Protein product: CASSPTEGGPEAFF.

V usage is TRBV6-2 or TRBV6-3 and J usage is TRBJ1-4; possible D gene TRBD1, 5 bases. Germline CDR1 reads MNHEY; CDR2 reads SVGEGT. The CDR3 contains 16 residues. The ends were cut back, 0 bases at V and 5 bases at J, with 13 bases in the middle. The CDR3 sequence is CASSYSTVDGNEKLFF. DNA of the CDR3: TGTGCCAGCAGTTACTCGACAGTGGACGGGAATGAAAAACTGTTTTTT.

The gene calls are TRBV9 and TRBJ2-1, with TRBD2 matching over 11 bases. The junction had 16 bases not matched to a gene; V was cut back by 4 bases and J by 7 bases. Germline V gives CDR1 SGDLS, CDR2 YYNGEE. The CDR3 is 18 residues long. CDR3 region: CASSPLGNSGRAWNEQFF. Here the CDR3 DNA reads TGTGCCAGCAGCCCCCTAGGTAATAGCGGGAGGGCCTGGAATGAGCAGTTCTTC.

The chain has TRBV6-5 and TRBJ2-5, with 9 bases matching TRBD1. The CDR3 covers 14 residues. The V segment lost 6 bases and the J segment 1 base; nucleotides outside the gene matches: 3. Per germline, CDR1 MNHEY and CDR2 SVGAGI. CDR3 in amino acids: CASSSQGAQETQYF. The CDR3 nucleotides read TGTGCCAGCAGCTCACAGGGGGCCCAAGAGACCCAGTACTTC.

This chain uses TRBV5-1 with TRBJ1-2; D gene uncertain. The ends were cut back, 4 bases at V and 2 bases at J, with 9 bases in the middle. The CDR3 extends over 13 amino acids. Germline lookup yields CDR1 SGHRS and CDR2 YFSETQ. The DNA of the CDR3 is TGCGCCAGCAGCCGTGAGGGCAACTATGGCTACACCTTC. It yields the protein CASSREGNYGYTF.

The chain joins TRBV3-1 (or the pseudogene TRBV3-2) to TRBJ2-7; 11 bases fit TRBD1. Germline V gene sequence: CDR1 LGHDT, CDR2 YNNKEL (reference sequence). Germline trimming cut 3 bases from V and 1 base from J; bases unmatched to any gene: 2. The CDR3 extends over 15 amino acids. The CDR3 sequence: CASSQDRGLSYEQYF. CDR3 DNA sequence: TGTGCCAGCAGCCAGGACAGGGGGCTATCCTACGAGCAGTACTTC.

The chain couples TRBV30 to TRBJ2-2; possible D gene TRBD1, 6 bases. Trimming removed 4 bases from V and 0 bases from J, with 9 bases in between. CDR1 is GTSNPN and CDR2 is SVGIG in the germline V gene (reference sequence). The CDR3 loop spans 14 amino acids. CDR3: CAWKGTSNTGELFF. CDR3 nucleotides: TGTGCCTGGAAGGGGACATCGAACACCGGGGAGCTGTTTTTT.

This chain connects TRBV6-4 to TRBJ1-5, with D hard to call. Germline CDR1 reads MRHNA; CDR2 reads SNTAGT. V was cut by 3 bases and J by 1 base, with 4 bases left in between. CDR3 length: 13 amino acids. CDR3 sequence: CASSEQSNQPQHF. As DNA, the CDR3 is TGTGCCAGCAGTGAACAGAGCAATCAGCCCCAGCATTTT.

This clone has just a few counts. CDR3 loop: CASSVGPTGWGSYEQYF. Written as DNA, the CDR3 is TGTGCCAGCAGCGTAGGACCGACAGGGTGGGGCTCCTACGAGCAGTACTTC. This chain connects TRBV9 to TRBJ2-7; 7 nucleotides align to TRBD1. Germline CDR1 is SGDLS and CDR2 is YYNGEE. The CDR3 contains 17 residues. Germline trimming cut 0 bases from V and 0 bases from J; bases unmatched to any gene: 9.

This chain joins TRBV7-2 and TRBJ2-3; 9 bases align to TRBD1. Germline V gene lookup returns CDR1 SGHTA and CDR2 FQGNSA. Unmatched junction bases numbered 7, after V lost 7 bases and J lost 5 bases. The CDR3 length is 14 residues. CDR3 nucleotides: TGTGCCAGCACCCCGGACAGGGGTGGAGATACGCAGTATTTT. Translated, it gives CASTPDRGGDTQYF.

The chain uses TRBV5-6 and TRBJ1-3; D is unclear. The CDR3 runs to 15 residues. Germline CDR1 reads SGHDT; CDR2 reads YYEEEE. Trimming cost V 0 bases and J 3 bases, with 10 bases left between them. The CDR3 is CASSLAAGVGNTIYF. The CDR3 coding sequence is TGTGCCAGCAGCTTGGCCGCAGGCGTTGGAAACACCATATATTTT. Supplemented by reference TRBV5-6 and TRBJ1-3, the full variable domain reads DAGVTQSPTHLIKTRGQQVTLRCSPKSGHDTVSWYQQALGQGPQFIFQYYEEEERQRGNFPDRFSGHQFPNYSSELNVNALLLGDSALYLCASSLAAGVGNTIYFGEGSWLTVV.

The chain uses TRBV29-1 and TRBJ2-1; a possible D gene is TRBD2 (7 bases). This CDR3 has 14 residues. Germline V gene data show CDR1 as SQVTM and CDR2 as ANQGSEA. V was clipped by 3 bases and J by 7 bases, with 16 bases between them. This chain's CDR3 is CSVDEGGGWNEQFF. The CDR3 DNA reads as TGCAGCGTTGATGAAGGGGGGGGTTGGAATGAGCAGTTCTTC.

This chain joins TRBV5-4 and TRBJ2-5, with 7 bases aligning to TRBD1. This CDR3 contains 16 residues. Germline values: CDR1 SGHNT, CDR2 YYREEE (reference sequence). The junction had 14 bases not matched to a gene; V was cut back by 9 bases and J by 0 bases. The CDR3 region has the DNA TGTGCCACCTTCCAAGCGACAGGGTCGTACCAAGAGACCCAGTACTTC. As protein: CATFQATGSYQETQYF.

The chain recombines TRBV6-5 with TRBJ2-5; tentatively, D is TRBD2 (5 bases). Trimming removed 6 bases at V and 3 bases at J, with 17 bases between. Looked up from germline, CDR1 is MNHEY and CDR2 is SVGAGI. This CDR3 spans 15 amino acids. The CDR3 DNA reads as TGTGCCAGCAGCCGAGGGCGCCGAACAGAAGAGACCCAGTACTTC. Amino acid sequence: CASSRGRRTEETQYF.

This chain joins TRBV7-8 and TRBJ2-2; a possible D gene is TRBD2 (7 bases). Germline V gene sequence: CDR1 SGHVS, CDR2 FQNEAQ. The CDR3 is 16 residues long. V lost 5 bases and J 1 base, leaving 14 bases between the germline ends. The CDR3 DNA follows: TGTGCCAGCAGCAAAACGCGGGGGCGGAACACCGGGGAGCTGTTTTTT. As protein: CASSKTRGRNTGELFF.

Here the CDR3 reads CASNQGMNTEAFF. The CDR3 region has the DNA TGCGCCAGCAACCAGGGCATGAACACTGAAGCTTTCTTT. The genes are TRBV5-1 and TRBJ1-1; possibly TRBD1 for D (5 bases). Germline CDR1 and CDR2: SGHRS and YFSETQ. The CDR3 extends over 13 amino acids. With 6 bases removed from V and 0 bases from J, the gap between germline ends came to 9 bases.

V usage is TRBV12-3 or TRBV12-4 and J usage is TRBJ1-1; no reliable D call. V lost 3 bases and J 3 bases, leaving 8 bases between the germline ends. The CDR3 loop spans 13 amino acids. This chain's CDR3 is CASSLGSHTEAFF. In nucleotides, the CDR3 is TGTGCCAGCAGTTTGGGCAGTCACACTGAAGCTTTCTTT.

This clone has just one count. The chain combines TRBV7-9 with TRBJ1-2, with 7 bases aligning to TRBD1. The CDR3 extends over 14 amino acids. J was trimmed by 7 bases and V by 2 bases; bases with no gene match: 7. CDR1 and CDR2 (germline): SEHNR, FQNEAQ (reference sequence). CDR3 DNA: TGTGCCAGCAGCTTATGGGGGGACAGAGGTGGCTACACCTTC. This gives the protein CASSLWGDRGGYTF.

This clone was observed a handful of times. The CDR3 protein is CASSGDYGYTF. DNA for the CDR3: TGTGCCAGCAGTGGAGATTATGGCTACACCTTC. The J gene is TRBJ1-2, the V gene TRBV2; unclear D gene. Germline values: CDR1 SNHLY, CDR2 FYNNEI. Trimming pared 4 bases from V and 5 bases from J, leaving 5 bases between. This CDR3 spans 11 amino acids.

J is TRBJ2-1 and V is TRBV18, with D unclear. V lost 2 bases and J lost 4, with 9 bases in between. Looked up from germline, CDR1 is KGHSH and CDR2 is LQKENI. The length of the CDR3 is 14 residues. The CDR3 reads CASSPVNRYNEQFF. CDR3 DNA: TGTGCCAGCTCACCAGTAAACAGATACAATGAGCAGTTCTTC.

Written as DNA, the CDR3 is TGTGCCAGTAGCCGTAAAGGGGTGGATGAAAAACTGTTTTTT. Its translation: CASSRKGVDEKLFF. The genes are TRBV19 and TRBJ1-4; tentative D call: TRBD1 (5 bases). Trimming cost V 6 bases and J 6 bases, with 14 bases left between them. Per the germline V gene, CDR1 is LNHDA and CDR2 is SQIVND (reference sequence). The CDR3 consists of 14 residues.

The chain combines TRBV2 with TRBJ2-3, with TRBD2 as a possible D gene (5 bases). The CDR3 covers 14 residues. CDR1 and CDR2 (germline): SNHLY, FYNNEI. The V and J ends lost 10 bases and 2 bases respectively, with 16 bases between them. The CDR3: CATHSAVFTDTQYF. The CDR3 DNA is TGTGCCACCCATAGCGCGGTGTTCACAGATACGCAGTATTTT. The entire variable domain, with the rest obtained from reference TRBV2 and TRBJ2-3, is as follows: EPEVTQTPSHQVTQMGQEVILRCVPISNHLYFYWYRQILGQKVEFLVSFYNNEISEKSEIFDDQFSVERPDGSNFTLKIRSTKLEDSAMYFCATHSAVFTDTQYFGPGTRLTVL.

The count of this clone is one. The rearrangement joins TRBV5-1 to TRBJ2-2; the match to TRBD2 covers 14 bases. Trimming at V came to 4 bases and at J to 1 base, leaving 3 bases not matched to a gene. CDR3 length equals 17 residues. Germline CDR1 is SGHRS and CDR2 is YFSETQ. The CDR3 spells CASSIGTSGRNTGELFF. DNA of the CDR3: TGCGCCAGCAGCATAGGGACTAGCGGGAGGAACACCGGGGAGCTGTTTTTT.

V usage is TRBV19 and J usage is TRBJ2-3; TRBD2 matches 7 bases. The junction had 9 bases not matched to a gene; V was cut back by 6 bases and J by 3 bases. The CDR3 is 15 residues long. Germline values: CDR1 LNHDA, CDR2 SQIVND (reference sequence). The CDR3 region has the DNA TGTGCCAGTAGCCCCGGAGCGGGGCTTACAGATACGCAGTATTTT. It encodes CASSPGAGLTDTQYF. The whole variable domain, remainder taken from reference TRBV19 and TRBJ2-3, is DGGITQSPKYLFRKEGQNVTLSCEQNLNHDAMYWYRQDPGQGLRLIYYSQIVNDFQKGDIAEGYSVSREKKESFPLTVTSAQKNPTAFYLCASSPGAGLTDTQYFGPGTRLTVL.

The chain combines TRBV6-5 with TRBJ1-4; the match to TRBD1 covers 8 bases. The CDR3 is 14 amino acids. Germline CDR1 MNHEY, CDR2 SVGAGI. V was clipped by 4 bases and J by 7 bases; unmatched bases: 5. The CDR3 loop is CASSLDRGGEKLFF. The CDR3 DNA follows: TGTGCCAGCAGTTTAGACAGGGGCGGTGAAAAACTGTTTTTT.

The chain recombines TRBV6-1 with TRBJ1-2; TRBD1 might be the D (5 bases). This CDR3 comprises 13 residues. Germline lookup yields CDR1 MNHNS and CDR2 SASEGT. V was pared by 2 bases and J by 5 bases, with 9 bases between. This CDR3 reads CASSEWAGYGYTF. Written as DNA, the CDR3 is TGTGCCAGCAGTGAATGGGCAGGGTATGGCTACACCTTC.

This sequence joins TRBV7-2 and TRBJ1-5; D gene ambiguous. The CDR3 loop spans 13 amino acids. From germline, CDR1 is SGHTA and CDR2 FQGNSA. Trimming removed 7 bases at V and 5 bases at J, with 12 bases between. Here the CDR3 reads CASTEGEDQPQHF. DNA of the CDR3: TGTGCCAGCACCGAGGGAGAGGATCAGCCCCAGCATTTT.